These 21 T cell receptor beta chains were all obtained from the same sample, sequenced in a study of T cell changes during pregnancy in multiple sclerosis. Sequencing used immunoSEQ multiplex PCR; TCRdb keeps in-frame clones, though not all of them. The data contain fewer than 90,000 clones, approximately 92% of them singletons. The sequencing here drew on peripheral blood, taken in the first trimester of pregnancy. The source is a female donor with multiple sclerosis, enrolled in a pregnancy study.

This clone was recorded only once. The chain links TRBV5-1 to TRBJ2-7, with 9 positions matching TRBD1. CDR3 length: 14 amino acids. CDR1 is SGHRS, CDR2 YFSETQ, per germline. Trimming cost V 2 bases and J 4 bases; bases outside gene matches: 4. CDR3 nucleotide sequence: TGCGCCAGCAGCTTTGGACAGGGGCTATACGAGCAGTACTTC. Translated, it gives CASSFGQGLYEQYF.

This rearrangement joins TRBV7-9 to TRBJ1-6; tentatively, D is TRBD1 (6 bases). Trimming cost V 5 bases and J 4 bases, with 12 bases left between them. Germline values: CDR1 SEHNR, CDR2 FQNEAQ (reference sequence). This CDR3 contains 15 residues. The CDR3 bases are TGTGCCAGCAGCATATCGGACAGATATAATTCACCCCTCCACTTT. Its protein product is CASSISDRYNSPLHF.

The chain combines TRBV19 with TRBJ1-5, with 7 positions matching TRBD1. V lost 1 base to trimming and J lost 7 bases; unmatched junction nucleotides: 1. CDR1 LNHDA and CDR2 SQIVND come from the germline V gene (reference sequence). The length of the CDR3 is 13 residues. DNA for the CDR3: TGTGCCAGTAGTATAGGACAGGGACAGCCCCAGCATTTT. It translates to CASSIGQGQPQHF.

V and J are TRBV18 and TRBJ1-6; 7 nucleotides align to TRBD1. The CDR3 has 15 amino acids. Germline CDR1 is KGHSH and CDR2 is LQKENI. Trimming at V came to 5 bases and at J to 6 bases, leaving 7 bases not matched to a gene. Written as DNA, the CDR3 is TGTGCCAGCTCATCGAGACAGGGTAGTAATTCACCCCTCCACTTT. Amino acid sequence: CASSSRQGSNSPLHF.

The CDR3 sequence: CASSSPTVPNTGELFF. DNA of the CDR3: TGTGCCAGCAGCTCCCCAACAGTTCCGAACACCGGGGAGCTGTTTTTT. The gene calls are TRBV5-4 and TRBJ2-2, with unresolved D. The ends were cut back, 3 bases at V and 0 bases at J, with 12 bases in the middle. The CDR3 is 16 amino acids. Germline-derived CDR1 and CDR2 are SGHNT and YYREEE (reference sequence).

This clone was recorded only once. The V call is TRBV11-2, the J call TRBJ1-6, with D possibly being TRBD1 (5 bases). V lost 1 base and J lost 5, with 9 bases in between. In germline, CDR1 is SGHAT, CDR2 FQNNGV. The CDR3 covers 15 residues. The CDR3: CASSLVSGNNSPLHF. Here the CDR3 DNA reads TGTGCCAGCAGCTTAGTGTCAGGGAATAATTCACCCCTCCACTTT.

The V and J genes are TRBV5-1 and TRBJ1-4; D may be TRBD1 (6 bases). The CDR3 contains 14 residues. V was clipped by 4 bases and J by 3 bases, with 10 bases between them. Germline values: CDR1 SGHRS, CDR2 YFSETQ. The CDR3 here is CASSVGHSNEKLFF. CDR3 nucleotides: TGCGCCAGCAGCGTGGGACATTCTAATGAAAAACTGTTTTTT.

The chain couples TRBV28 to TRBJ2-7; D is ambiguous. Germline assignment: CDR1 MDHEN and CDR2 SYDVKM. The germline V and J ends were trimmed by 1 base and 2 bases, with 9 bases remaining between them. The CDR3 is 14 residues long. The CDR3 bases are TGTGCCAGCAGTTTATACGGAGTCACCTACGAGCAGTACTTC. It specifies CASSLYGVTYEQYF.

The chain couples TRBV19 to TRBJ2-7, with 10 bases fitting TRBD2. The germline V gene encodes CDR1 LNHDA and CDR2 SQIVND (reference sequence). V gave up 4 bases and J gave up 3 bases; unmatched junction bases: 9. The CDR3 is made up of 16 amino acids. In DNA, the CDR3 is TGTGCCAGTAGTACAAAGGGACTAGCGAGAGACTACGAGCAGTACTTC. Amino acids: CASSTKGLARDYEQYF.

This clone was recorded a few times. The chain uses TRBV5-1 and TRBJ2-7; 8 nucleotides line up with TRBD1. Trimming cost V 0 bases and J 4 bases; bases outside gene matches: 0. Germline V gives CDR1 SGHRS, CDR2 YFSETQ. The CDR3 covers 13 residues. For the CDR3, the DNA is TGCGCCAGCAGCTTGGACAGGGGGTACGAGCAGTACTTC. As protein: CASSLDRGYEQYF.

The chain has TRBV7-9 and TRBJ1-1; D call uncertain. This CDR3 is 12 amino acids long. Looked up from germline, CDR1 is SEHNR and CDR2 is FQNEAQ (reference sequence). V gave up 4 bases and J gave up 4 bases, with 7 bases separating them. The CDR3 DNA follows: TGTGCCAGCAGCTCGGCAGGCACTGAAGCTTTCTTT. As protein: CASSSAGTEAFF.

The genes are TRBV6-5 and TRBJ1-5; perhaps TRBD1 as D (5 bases). This CDR3 is 14 amino acids long. CDR1 and CDR2 (germline): MNHEY, SVGAGI. Trimming pared 2 bases from V and 5 bases from J, leaving 10 bases between. The CDR3 nucleotides are TGTGCCAGCAGTTACGGGGGGGTGGATCAGCCCCAGCATTTT. It is translated as CASSYGGVDQPQHF.

CDR3 loop: CASSLIGETQYF. The CDR3 DNA follows: TGTGCCAGCAGCTTAATCGGGGAGACCCAGTACTTC. The V and J genes are TRBV7-3 and TRBJ2-5; D is unclear. V was cut by 1 base and J by 5 bases, with 5 bases left in between. CDR1 SGHTA and CDR2 FQGTGA come from the germline V gene. The CDR3 contains 12 residues.

The chain recombines TRBV6-5 with TRBJ1-1, with unresolved D. Trimming pared 2 bases from V and 2 bases from J, leaving 9 bases between. The CDR3 is 14 residues long. Germline V CDR1 and CDR2: MNHEY, SVGAGI. The CDR3 is CASSYHSGNTEAFF. CDR3 nucleotide sequence: TGTGCCAGCAGTTACCACTCAGGCAACACTGAAGCTTTCTTT.

This sequence joins TRBV7-7 and TRBJ2-2; the match to TRBD2 covers 7 bases. The CDR3 has 14 residues. Unmatched junction bases numbered 9, after V lost 10 bases and J lost 4 bases. Germline V CDR1 and CDR2: SSHAT, FNYEAQ (reference sequence). The CDR3 sequence is CATDGRGSTGELFF. In DNA form, the CDR3 reads TGTGCCACCGACGGGCGGGGGAGCACCGGGGAGCTGTTTTTT. Using reference TRBV7-7 and TRBJ2-2 for the parts outside the CDR3, the full variable domain is GAGVSQSPRYKVTKRGQDVTLRCDPISSHATLYWYQQALGQGPEFLTYFNYEAQPDKSGLPSDRFSAERPEGSISTLTIQRTEQRDSAMYRCATDGRGSTGELFFGEGSRLTVL.

The chain uses TRBV7-6 and TRBJ2-2, with D maybe TRBD2 (5 bases). Trimming left V 2 bases short and J 4 bases short, with 14 bases between. Germline loops: CDR1 SGHVS, CDR2 FNYEAQ. This CDR3 region has 16 residues. The CDR3 region is CASSLQGLEGTGELFF. Written as DNA, the CDR3 is TGTGCCAGCAGCTTACAAGGGCTCGAGGGCACCGGGGAGCTGTTTTTT.

The chain joins TRBV5-5 to TRBJ1-1; D is possibly TRBD1 (6 bases). The CDR3 is 16 residues long. Germline V gives CDR1 SGHKS, CDR2 YYEKEE (reference sequence). V lost 4 bases, J lost 0 bases, and 16 bases lay in between. The CDR3: CASSAYRANMNTEAFF. Written as DNA, the CDR3 is TGTGCCAGCAGCGCATACAGGGCAAACATGAACACTGAAGCTTTCTTT.

The chain is built from TRBV7-6 and TRBJ2-5, with D possibly matching TRBD2 (5 bases). The CDR3 extends over 15 amino acids. Germline V gene sequence: CDR1 SGHVS, CDR2 FNYEAQ. Trimming pared 0 bases from V and 5 bases from J, leaving 13 bases between. The CDR3 nucleotides read TGTGCCAGCAGCTTAGCGGGCGGACTTGGGGAGACCCAGTACTTC. It is translated as CASSLAGGLGETQYF.

V and J are TRBV15 and TRBJ2-2; 7 bases line up with TRBD1. Germline assignment: CDR1 LNHNV and CDR2 YYDKDF (reference sequence). CDR3 length: 12 amino acids. CDR3 sequence: CAGGLGTGELFF. CDR3 sequence (DNA): TGTGCAGGGGGCCTGGGAACCGGGGAGCTGTTTTTT.

The chain uses TRBV6-1 and TRBJ1-2; 10 bases agree with TRBD1. This CDR3 spans 13 amino acids. Trimming cost V 7 bases and J 8 bases; bases outside gene matches: 7. Per the germline V gene, CDR1 is MNHNS and CDR2 is SASEGT. The CDR3 bases are TGTGCCAGCATCAGGACAGGGGGGATAGGCTACACCTTC. This encodes CASIRTGGIGYTF.

The chain carries TRBV1 and TRBJ2-6; the D call TRBD2 from the table was never checked on the DNA. TRBV1 represents a pseudogene. The CDR3 extends over 18 amino acids. The CDR3 protein is CTSSQDSGDRPGANVLTF. In DNA, the CDR3 is TGCACCAGCAGCCAAGATAGCGGGGACAGACCTGGGGCCAACGTCCTGACTTTC.